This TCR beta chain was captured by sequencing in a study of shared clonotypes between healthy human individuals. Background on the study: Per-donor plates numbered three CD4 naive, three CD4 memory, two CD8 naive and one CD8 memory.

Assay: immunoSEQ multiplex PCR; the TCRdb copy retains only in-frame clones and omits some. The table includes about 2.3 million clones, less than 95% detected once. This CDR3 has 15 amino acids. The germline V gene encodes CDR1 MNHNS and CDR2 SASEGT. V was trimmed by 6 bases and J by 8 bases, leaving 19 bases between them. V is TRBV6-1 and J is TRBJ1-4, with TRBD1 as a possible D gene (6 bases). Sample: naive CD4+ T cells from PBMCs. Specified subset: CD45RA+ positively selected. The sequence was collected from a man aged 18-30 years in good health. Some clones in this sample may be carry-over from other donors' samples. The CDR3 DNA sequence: TGTGCCAGCAGCAAGATGGGGGGCCTACTAGAAAAACTGTTTTTT. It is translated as CASSKMGGLLEKLFF.